These T cell receptor beta chains were read from a single sample in a study of cytomegalovirus exposure and HLA in healthy donors. Sequencing was performed with immunoSEQ multiplex PCR; in TCRdb, only in-frame clones are kept and a portion is missing. In the table there are under 200,000 clones, approximately 80% of which are singletons. Sequenced sample: PBMCs. All receptors derive from a woman in her thirties or forties in good health and CMV-seropositive. Both conserved end residues are part of each CDR3. The D gene is left open where the match is weak. The size of a clone is reported for some rows only, either as once, few or many, or as a class for expanded clones.

CDR3aa: CASSRDVDRGWSTGELFF
CDR3nt: TGTGCCAGCAGCCGCGATGTTGACAGGGGTTGGAGCACCGGGGAGCTGTTTTTT
d_gene: TRBD1
abundance: -
j_gene: TRBJ2-2
v_gene: TRBV14

CDR3aa: CASSYGQGLNQPQHF
CDR3nt: TGTGCCAGCAGCTATGGACAGGGGCTCAATCAGCCCCAGCATTTT
d_gene: TRBD1
abundance: -
j_gene: TRBJ1-5
v_gene: TRBV13

CDR3aa: CASSLGLTSGNTIYF
CDR3nt: TGTGCCAGCAGCCTTGGACTGACCTCTGGAAACACCATATATTTT
d_gene: -
abundance: few
j_gene: TRBJ1-3
v_gene: TRBV7-2

CDR3aa: CASSALQGEDGYTF
CDR3nt: TGTGCCAGCTCCGCTCTGCAGGGGGAGGATGGCTACACCTTC
d_gene: TRBD1
abundance: -
j_gene: TRBJ1-2
v_gene: TRBV18

CDR3aa: CASSFGEGLTGELFF
CDR3nt: TGCGCCAGCAGCTTTGGTGAGGGCCTCACCGGGGAGCTGTTTTTT
d_gene: -
abundance: -
j_gene: TRBJ2-2
v_gene: TRBV5-1

CDR3aa: CASSLESHYEQYF
CDR3nt: TGTGCCAGCAGCTTAGAGTCCCACTACGAGCAGTACTTC
d_gene: -
abundance: -
j_gene: TRBJ2-7
v_gene: TRBV11-2

CDR3aa: CASSGSILPGYSPIEQYF
CDR3nt: TGTGCCAGCAGCGGATCGATACTACCGGGATATTCACCCATCGAGCAGTACTTC
d_gene: -
abundance: -
j_gene: TRBJ2-7
v_gene: TRBV9

CDR3aa: CSSSSSTDTQYF
CDR3nt: TGTTCCAGCAGCTCATCCACAGATACGCAGTATTTT
d_gene: -
abundance: once
j_gene: TRBJ2-3
v_gene: TRBV7-9

CDR3aa: CASSEAASWETQYF
CDR3nt: TGTGCCAGCAGTGAAGCAGCTAGCTGGGAGACCCAGTACTTC
d_gene: -
abundance: -
j_gene: TRBJ2-5
v_gene: TRBV25-1

CDR3aa: CASSLGQGPYGYTF
CDR3nt: TGTGCCAGCAGCTTAGGGCAGGGGCCCTATGGCTACACCTTC
d_gene: -
abundance: -
j_gene: TRBJ1-2
v_gene: TRBV7-8

CDR3aa: CASSDEGVSEQYF
CDR3nt: TGCGCCAGCAGTGATGAGGGAGTCTCCGAGCAGTACTTC
d_gene: -
abundance: -
j_gene: TRBJ2-7
v_gene: TRBV10-1

CDR3aa: CASSSGQGADEQFF
CDR3nt: TGTGCCAGCAGCTCCGGACAGGGGGCGGATGAGCAGTTCTTC
d_gene: TRBD1
abundance: -
j_gene: TRBJ2-1
v_gene: TRBV7-7

CDR3aa: CASSLGDRVSGYTF
CDR3nt: TGTGCCAGCAGCCTAGGGGACAGGGTCTCGGGCTACACCTTC
d_gene: TRBD1
abundance: few
j_gene: TRBJ1-2
v_gene: TRBV7-9

CDR3aa: CASRASGRSEQYF
CDR3nt: TGTGCCAGCAGAGCTAGCGGGAGAAGCGAGCAGTACTTC
d_gene: TRBD2
abundance: -
j_gene: TRBJ2-7
v_gene: TRBV28

CDR3aa: CASIKQGNTEAFF
CDR3nt: TGTGCCAGCATCAAACAGGGGAACACTGAAGCTTTCTTT
d_gene: -
abundance: -
j_gene: TRBJ1-1
v_gene: TRBV6-5

CDR3aa: CASTSGGGNTEAFF
CDR3nt: TGTGCCAGCACCAGTGGGGGGGGCAACACTGAAGCTTTCTTT
d_gene: -
abundance: -
j_gene: TRBJ1-1
v_gene: TRBV11-3

CDR3aa: CASSLNQYTGELFF
CDR3nt: TGTGCCAGCAGCTTGAATCAGTACACCGGGGAGCTGTTTTTT
d_gene: -
abundance: -
j_gene: TRBJ2-2
v_gene: TRBV5-6

CDR3aa: CAWSVFLGYTF
CDR3nt: TGTGCCTGGAGTGTATTCTTGGGCTACACCTTC
d_gene: -
abundance: -
j_gene: TRBJ1-2
v_gene: TRBV30

CDR3aa: CASTRGGANTGELFF
CDR3nt: TGTGCCAGCACCCGCGGGGGCGCGAACACCGGGGAGCTGTTTTTT
d_gene: -
abundance: once
j_gene: TRBJ2-2
v_gene: TRBV7-2

CDR3aa: CASRESLSNQPQHF
CDR3nt: TGTGCCAGCCGAGAGAGCCTTAGCAATCAGCCCCAGCATTTT
d_gene: -
abundance: once
j_gene: TRBJ1-5
v_gene: TRBV6-6

CDR3aa: CASSLRGSNTEAFF
CDR3nt: TGTGCCAGCAGCTTAAGGGGGAGTAACACTGAAGCTTTCTTT
d_gene: -
abundance: -
j_gene: TRBJ1-1
v_gene: TRBV13

CDR3aa: CASSQTSGSYEQYF
CDR3nt: TGTGCCAGCAGTCAAACTAGCGGGAGTTACGAGCAGTACTTC
d_gene: TRBD2
abundance: -
j_gene: TRBJ2-7
v_gene: TRBV7-8

CDR3aa: CASSFRPGGLTDTQYF
CDR3nt: TGCGCCAGCAGCTTCAGACCAGGGGGCCTCACAGATACGCAGTATTTT
d_gene: TRBD1
abundance: -
j_gene: TRBJ2-3
v_gene: TRBV4-1

CDR3aa: CASSQDSPGGATDTQYF
CDR3nt: TGCGCCAGCAGCCAAGATAGTCCGGGGGGGGCTACAGATACGCAGTATTTT
d_gene: TRBD2
abundance: -
j_gene: TRBJ2-3
v_gene: TRBV4-3

CDR3aa: CASSSPGQGVYEQYF
CDR3nt: TGTGCCAGCAGTTCCCCGGGACAGGGGGTCTACGAGCAGTACTTC
d_gene: TRBD1
abundance: -
j_gene: TRBJ2-7
v_gene: TRBV6-5

CDR3aa: CASSTNRGAYEQYF
CDR3nt: TGTGCCAGCAGTACGAACAGGGGGGCGTACGAGCAGTACTTC
d_gene: TRBD1
abundance: -
j_gene: TRBJ2-7
v_gene: TRBV6-6

CDR3aa: CASSAYGTQYF
CDR3nt: TGTGCCAGCAGTGCTTACGGGACCCAGTACTTC
d_gene: -
abundance: -
j_gene: TRBJ2-5
v_gene: TRBV25-1

CDR3aa: CASSPFLAGENTGELFF
CDR3nt: TGTGCCAGCAGCCCTTTCCTAGCGGGGGAAAACACCGGGGAGCTGTTTTTT
d_gene: TRBD2
abundance: -
j_gene: TRBJ2-2
v_gene: TRBV5-6